Below, 27 T cell receptor beta chains from the same sample are listed, as sequenced in a study of cytomegalovirus exposure and HLA in healthy donors. TCRdb keeps only in-frame clones here, not all; method: immunoSEQ multiplex PCR. The sample includes more than 250,000 clones, roughly 85% seen only once; the top ten take about 0.8%. Material for sequencing was PBMCs. All receptors derive from a woman under 30 in good health and CMV-seronegative.

In this sample, this clone turned up once. The chain carries TRBV27 and TRBJ2-7; D may be TRBD2 (5 bases). V dropped 2 bases and J dropped 4 bases, with 12 bases sitting between them. The CDR3 covers 14 residues. Germline V CDR1 and CDR2: MNHEY, SMNVEV (reference sequence). The CDR3, as DNA: TGTGCCAGCAGTTTAGACACCTCGGGGTACGAGCAGTACTTC. Translation: CASSLDTSGYEQYF.

V usage is TRBV4-3 and J usage is TRBJ1-2; the match to TRBD1 covers 9 bases. The V gene end was trimmed by 1 base and the J gene end by 0 bases; junction bases not matched to a gene: 3. The CDR3 has 16 amino acids. Germline V CDR1 and CDR2: LGHNA, YSLEER. The chain's CDR3 is CASSQGDREANYGYTF. CDR3 DNA: TGCGCCAGCAGCCAAGGGGACAGGGAAGCTAACTATGGCTACACCTTC.

This chain links TRBV4-3 with TRBJ2-7; 10 bases align to TRBD2. Germline CDR1 reads LGHNA; CDR2 reads YSLEER. CDR3 length equals 15 residues. Trimming at V came to 5 bases and at J to 3 bases, leaving 7 bases not matched to a gene. Here the CDR3 DNA reads TGCGCCAGCAGCTCGCTAGCGGGAGAGGGCTACGAGCAGTACTTC. Its translation: CASSSLAGEGYEQYF.

V usage is TRBV18 and J usage is TRBJ2-1, with a tentative D call TRBD1 (6 bases). The V and J ends lost 3 bases and 14 bases respectively, with 17 bases between them. Germline CDR1 and CDR2: KGHSH and LQKENI. This CDR3 is 13 amino acids long. CDR3: CASSPADRSKEFF. Written as DNA, the CDR3 is TGTGCCAGCTCACCCGCAGACAGGAGTAAGGAGTTCTTC.

V is TRBV28 and J is TRBJ2-7; 8 positions match TRBD1. Trimming cost V 5 bases and J 0 bases; bases outside gene matches: 3. This CDR3 region has 14 residues. Germline V CDR1 and CDR2: MDHEN, SYDVKM. The CDR3 coding sequence is TGTGCCAGCAGTCGGACAGGGAGCTCCTACGAGCAGTACTTC. Translated, it gives CASSRTGSSYEQYF.

The chain has TRBV2 and TRBJ2-1; weak D call: TRBD2 (5 bases). The V end was cut by 7 bases, the J end by 0 bases, with 16 bases between. Per the germline V gene, CDR1 is SNHLY and CDR2 is FYNNEI. This CDR3 spans 16 amino acids. CDR3 sequence: CASTSLLGSSYNEQFF. The CDR3 nucleotides are TGTGCCAGCACCTCGCTCCTAGGGAGCTCCTACAATGAGCAGTTCTTC. Combining the CDR3 with reference TRBV2 and TRBJ2-1 gives the whole variable domain EPEVTQTPSHQVTQMGQEVILRCVPISNHLYFYWYRQILGQKVEFLVSFYNNEISEKSEIFDDQFSVERPDGSNFTLKIRSTKLEDSAMYFCASTSLLGSSYNEQFFGPGTRLTVL.

The chain uses TRBV5-4 and TRBJ2-5, with 7 bases that match TRBD1. V was clipped by 4 bases and J by 2 bases; unmatched bases: 2. The CDR3 runs 13 residues. The germline gives CDR1 SGHNT, CDR2 YYREEE (reference sequence). DNA of the CDR3: TGTGCCAGCAGCGGGGACAGTCAAGAGACCCAGTACTTC. Amino acid sequence: CASSGDSQETQYF.

This chain connects TRBV11-1 to TRBJ1-3; possible D gene TRBD1, 5 bases. The ends were cut back, 5 bases at V and 0 bases at J, with 11 bases in the middle. Germline CDR1 SGHAT, CDR2 FQDESV (reference sequence). This CDR3 has 15 residues. This chain's CDR3 is CASSHDRVSGNTIYF. CDR3 bases: TGTGCCAGCAGCCACGACAGAGTCTCTGGAAACACCATATATTTT.

This chain joins TRBV5-1 and TRBJ2-3, with D possibly being TRBD2 (6 bases). The CDR3 spans 13 residues. Germline CDR1 and CDR2: SGHRS and YFSETQ. The V and J ends lost 6 bases and 2 bases respectively, with 10 bases between them. The CDR3 coding sequence is TGCGCCAGCAAAACTAGCAACACAGATACGCAGTATTTT. Residues: CASKTSNTDTQYF.

This clone was seen a few times. The chain has TRBV19 and TRBJ2-4; D is perhaps TRBD2 (5 bases). The V gene lost 3 bases and the J gene lost 8 bases, with 5 bases spanning the gap. The CDR3 contains 11 residues. The germline V gene has CDR1 LNHDA and CDR2 SQIVND (reference sequence). The CDR3 is CASSIGDIQYF. CDR3 DNA: TGTGCCAGTAGTATCGGGGACATTCAGTACTTC.

The chain links TRBV11-2 to TRBJ2-1; unclear D gene. The V gene lost 4 bases and the J gene lost 9 bases, with 10 bases spanning the gap. This CDR3 spans 12 amino acids. Germline assignment: CDR1 SGHAT and CDR2 FQNNGV. The CDR3 region is CASSWAVSEQFF. The DNA for the CDR3 is TGTGCCAGCAGCTGGGCCGTTAGTGAGCAGTTCTTC.

The chain carries TRBV19 and TRBJ2-1; 7 positions agree with TRBD2. V lost 1 base, J lost 3 bases, and 9 bases stayed unmatched. The length of the CDR3 is 17 residues. Germline V lookup: CDR1 LNHDA, CDR2 SQIVND (reference sequence). DNA for the CDR3: TGTGCCAGTAGTATAGGGGCCAGCGGGGCTATCTACAATGAGCAGTTCTTC. Protein sequence: CASSIGASGAIYNEQFF. Full variable domain (outside the CDR3, taken from reference TRBV19 and TRBJ2-1): DGGITQSPKYLFRKEGQNVTLSCEQNLNHDAMYWYRQDPGQGLRLIYYSQIVNDFQKGDIAEGYSVSREKKESFPLTVTSAQKNPTAFYLCASSIGASGAIYNEQFFGPGTRLTVL.

The chain has TRBV27 and TRBJ2-7; D possibly corresponds to TRBD1 (6 bases). Germline-derived CDR1 and CDR2 are MNHEY and SMNVEV (reference sequence). This CDR3 has 14 residues. V lost 3 bases and J lost 2, with 11 bases in between. DNA of the CDR3: TGTGCCAGCAGTTTGGCAGGGGTTCCCTACGAGCAGTACTTC. It is translated as CASSLAGVPYEQYF.

This clone has only a few counts. This chain joins TRBV27 and TRBJ1-3; tentatively, D is TRBD1 (5 bases). The V gene lost 5 bases and the J gene lost 3 bases, with 11 bases spanning the gap. Germline CDR1 reads MNHEY; CDR2 reads SMNVEV (reference sequence). This CDR3 is 14 amino acids long. The CDR3 nucleotides read TGTGCCAGCAGTCCGGACACGATTGGAAACACCATATATTTT. Translated: CASSPDTIGNTIYF.

This clone appeared once. The chain employs TRBV7-2 and TRBJ2-7, with D maybe TRBD2 (5 bases). Looked up from germline, CDR1 is SGHTA and CDR2 is FQGNSA. V lost 3 bases and J 0 bases, leaving 12 bases between the germline ends. The CDR3 runs 15 residues. CDR3 nucleotide sequence: TGTGCCAGCAGCTTGCGAGAGGGCTTCTCCTACGAGCAGTACTTC. Its protein is CASSLREGFSYEQYF.

The gene calls are TRBV5-4 and TRBJ2-7, with TRBD1 matching 11 bases. With 0 bases clipped from V and 4 bases from J, the junction kept 6 bases outside the gene matches. This CDR3 has 16 residues. Germline V CDR1 and CDR2: SGHNT, YYREEE (reference sequence). The CDR3, as DNA: TGTGCCAGCAGCTTGGGACTAGGACAGGGGGCTTACGAGCAGTACTTC. As protein: CASSLGLGQGAYEQYF.

The rearrangement joins TRBV5-1 to TRBJ2-1; 12 bases agree with TRBD2. In germline, CDR1 is SGHRS, CDR2 YFSETQ. Trimming took 2 bases from V and 10 from J; bases not matched to a gene: 7. This CDR3 comprises 15 residues. In DNA form, the CDR3 reads TGCGCCAGCAGCTTCAGGACTAGCGGGATCGGAGAGCAGTTCTTC. It encodes CASSFRTSGIGEQFF.

This clone was recorded only once. V and J are TRBV10-3 and TRBJ2-7; tentatively, D is TRBD1 (5 bases). The CDR3 loop spans 15 amino acids. CDR1 is ENHRY, CDR2 SYGVKD, per germline. Trimming stripped 2 bases from V and 6 bases from J, with 17 bases between. DNA of the CDR3: TGTGCCATCAGTGAGCGCCCGACCGACAGCTCCGAGCAGTACTTC. It specifies CAISERPTDSSEQYF.

The chain links TRBV27 to TRBJ2-7, with 7 bases matching TRBD1. V lost 5 bases, J lost 2 bases, and 9 bases stayed unmatched. The germline V gene has CDR1 MNHEY and CDR2 SMNVEV (reference sequence). The CDR3 sequence is 15 residues long. For the CDR3, the DNA is TGTGCCAGCAGTCCGTCGGGGACAGCTACCTACGAGCAGTACTTC. Translating gives CASSPSGTATYEQYF.

This chain joins TRBV29-1 and TRBJ2-3; D might be TRBD2 (5 bases). Deletions cut 7 bases from V and 5 bases from J, with 19 bases between. From germline, CDR1 is SQVTM and CDR2 ANQGSEA. The CDR3 extends over 14 amino acids. CDR3 nucleotide sequence: TGCAGCGCCCGCTCTTTCGCGGCGGGAGATACGCAGTATTTT. It specifies CSARSFAAGDTQYF.

This rearrangement joins TRBV2 to TRBJ1-2; D is possibly TRBD1 (5 bases). Trimming cost V 3 bases and J 9 bases, with 14 bases left between them. CDR1 is SNHLY and CDR2 is FYNNEI in the germline V gene. The CDR3 runs to 13 residues. CDR3 nucleotide sequence: TGTGCCAGCAGTGATAGGACATCCGGGCGCTACACCTTC. Residues: CASSDRTSGRYTF. Combining the CDR3 with reference TRBV2 and TRBJ1-2 gives the whole variable domain EPEVTQTPSHQVTQMGQEVILRCVPISNHLYFYWYRQILGQKVEFLVSFYNNEISEKSEIFDDQFSVERPDGSNFTLKIRSTKLEDSAMYFCASSDRTSGRYTFGSGTRLTVV.

The V and J genes are TRBV9 and TRBJ2-7; 9 bases agree with TRBD1. The length of the CDR3 is 15 residues. Germline lookup yields CDR1 SGDLS and CDR2 YYNGEE. V trimming: 2 bases; J trimming: 1 base; junction bases outside the gene matches: 4. CDR3 sequence (DNA): TGTGCCAGCAGCGTTGGGACAGGGAATTCCTACGAGCAGTACTTC. Translation gives CASSVGTGNSYEQYF.

The J gene is TRBJ2-1, the V gene TRBV28; 9 bases match TRBD2. J lost 1 base, V lost 3 bases, and 4 bases had no gene match. This CDR3 region has 16 residues. Germline V gene sequence: CDR1 MDHEN, CDR2 SYDVKM. Here the CDR3 DNA reads TGTGCCAGCAGTTTCCTCAGCGGGAGGTCCTACAATGAGCAGTTCTTC. Translation: CASSFLSGRSYNEQFF.

The rearrangement links TRBV9 to TRBJ1-3; D gene uncertain. The CDR3 covers 14 residues. The germline gives CDR1 SGDLS, CDR2 YYNGEE. V was trimmed by 3 bases and J by 0 bases, leaving 7 bases between them. CDR3 bases: TGTGCCAGCAGCGAGGGAGGCTCTGGAAACACCATATATTTT. It specifies CASSEGGSGNTIYF.

The chain is built from TRBV6-1 and TRBJ1-1, with D unclear. The CDR3 runs 15 residues. CDR1 and CDR2 from the germline V gene are MNHNS and SASEGT. Trimming stripped 6 bases from V and 0 bases from J, with 14 bases between. The CDR3 protein is CASSGEIVMNTEAFF. DNA of the CDR3: TGTGCCAGCAGCGGGGAGATCGTCATGAACACTGAAGCTTTCTTT.

The chain employs TRBV30 and TRBJ1-1; unclear D gene. The CDR3 is 14 amino acids. Germline V gene lookup returns CDR1 GTSNPN and CDR2 SVGIG (reference sequence). Trimming left V 2 bases short and J 1 base short, with 11 bases between. The CDR3 bases are TGTGCCTGGAGTCCCCTGACATCGAACACTGAAGCTTTCTTT. This codes for CAWSPLTSNTEAFF. The full variable domain, in which reference TRBV30 and TRBJ1-1 provide the parts outside the CDR3, is SQTIHQWPATLVQPVGSPLSLECTVEGTSNPNLYWYRQAAGRGLQLLFYSVGIGQISSEVPQNLSASRPQDRQFILSSKKLLLSDSGFYLCAWSPLTSNTEAFFGQGTRLTVV.

The rearrangement uses TRBV15 and TRBJ1-1, with D perhaps TRBD1 (5 bases). The CDR3 is 12 residues long. CDR1 and CDR2 from the germline V gene are LNHNV and YYDKDF (reference sequence). V lost 3 bases, J lost 12 bases, and 14 bases lay in between. CDR3 region: CATSSGEGLTFF. CDR3 coding DNA: TGTGCCACCAGCAGTGGAGAGGGACTTACTTTCTTT. Filled out from reference TRBV15 and TRBJ1-1, the complete variable domain reads DAMVIQNPRYQVTQFGKPVTLSCSQTLNHNVMYWYQQKSSQAPKLLFHYYDKDFNNEADTPDNFQSRRPNTSFCFLDIRSPGLGDTAMYLCATSSGEGLTFFGQGTRLTVV.